Listed below are T cell receptor beta chains from one sample, sequenced in a study of cytomegalovirus exposure and HLA in healthy donors. Libraries were prepared by immunoSEQ multiplex PCR; TCRdb keeps only in-frame clonotypes and omits some of them. The table includes 160,000 or so clones, around 84% detected once. Source material: PBMCs. All receptors come from a young man in good health and CMV-seronegative. Each CDR3 is given with its conserved first and last residue. The D gene is left open where the match is weak. Some rows have no size entry. The others give once, few or many, or a class for an expanded clone.

V: TRBV19; D: TRBD1; size: .; J: TRBJ1-2; DNA: TGTGCCAGTAGTCTCCGGACAGGGGGCGGCCGTAACGGCTATGGCTACACCTTC; CDR3: CASSLRTGGGRNGYGYTF
V: TRBV14; D: .; size: .; J: TRBJ1-6; DNA: TGTGCCAGCAGCCAACAATCGGGTTCACCCCTCCACTTT; CDR3: CASSQQSGSPLHF
V: TRBV27; D: TRBD2; size: once; J: TRBJ2-7; DNA: TGTGCCAGCAGTGCGGGAGCCCTCTACGAGCAGTACTTC; CDR3: CASSAGALYEQYF
V: TRBV5-6; D: .; size: .; J: TRBJ2-7; DNA: TGTGCCAGCAGCTTGGCAGGGGAGCAGTACTTC; CDR3: CASSLAGEQYF
V: TRBV7-6; D: .; size: .; J: TRBJ1-5; DNA: TGTGCCAGCAGCTTATTCTTTAATCAGCCCCAGCATTTT; CDR3: CASSLFFNQPQHF
V: TRBV14; D: TRBD2; size: .; J: TRBJ2-4; DNA: TGTGCCAGCAGCCGACAACTAGCGGGGGGAACCAAAAACATTCAGTACTTC; CDR3: CASSRQLAGGTKNIQYF
V: TRBV11-3; D: TRBD2; size: few; J: TRBJ2-1; DNA: TGTGCCAGCAGCCCTCGGGGGGGCACCTACAATGAGCAGTTCTTC; CDR3: CASSPRGGTYNEQFF
V: TRBV5-6; D: .; size: .; J: TRBJ2-7; DNA: TGTGCCAGCACCTCCCCAGCCTTCGGGGACGAGCAGTACTTC; CDR3: CASTSPAFGDEQYF
V: TRBV28; D: TRBD2; size: .; J: TRBJ2-5; DNA: TGTGCCAGCAGCTGGACTAGCGGGGGAGAGACCCAGTACTTC; CDR3: CASSWTSGGETQYF
V: TRBV27; D: .; size: .; J: TRBJ2-7; DNA: TGTGCCAGCAGCCGATCGACAGGAGTGATTACCTACGAGCAGTACTTC; CDR3: CASSRSTGVITYEQYF
V: TRBV5-6; D: .; size: .; J: TRBJ2-2; DNA: TGTGCCAGCAGCTTGGGAGTAGCGGAGAACACCGGGGAGCTGTTTTTT; CDR3: CASSLGVAENTGELFF
V: TRBV6-1; D: TRBD1; size: .; J: TRBJ2-1; DNA: TGTGCCAGCAGACCCGGGACAGGGAACAATGAGCAGTTCTTC; CDR3: CASRPGTGNNEQFF
V: TRBV27; D: .; size: .; J: TRBJ1-1; DNA: TGTGCCAGCAGCCCCGGGACATTGGGTGAAGCTTTCTTT; CDR3: CASSPGTLGEAFF
V: TRBV7-9; D: .; size: .; J: TRBJ2-7; DNA: TGTTCCAGCAGCTCCCAACAGGGGAGGTACGAGCAGTACTTC; CDR3: CSSSSQQGRYEQYF
V: TRBV11-2; D: TRBD1; size: .; J: TRBJ2-1; DNA: TGTGCCAGCAGCTTAGTCGGACAGGCAAACAATGAGCAGTTCTTC; CDR3: CASSLVGQANNEQFF
V: TRBV27; D: .; size: .; J: TRBJ1-1; DNA: TGTGCCAGCAGTTTAGGAGGGGAGAACACTGAAGCTTTCTTT; CDR3: CASSLGGENTEAFF
V: TRBV28; D: TRBD2; size: .; J: TRBJ2-7; DNA: TGTGCCAGCAGTTTCCCCGGTGGGGCTAGCGGCATAAACTACGAGCAGTACTTC; CDR3: CASSFPGGASGINYEQYF
V: TRBV27; D: TRBD1; size: .; J: TRBJ1-2; DNA: TGTGCCAGCAGTTTACGGGACAGTCCCTATGGCTACACCTTC; CDR3: CASSLRDSPYGYTF
V: TRBV7-3; D: .; size: .; J: TRBJ2-7; DNA: TGTGCCAGCAGCTTAGGAAATTTCAGGGAAGCGAGCGAGCAGTACTTC; CDR3: CASSLGNFREASEQYF
V: TRBV18; D: .; size: .; J: TRBJ1-2; DNA: TGTGCCAGCTCACCAGGGGAGATGGTCTATGGCTACACCTTC; CDR3: CASSPGEMVYGYTF
V: TRBV7-3; D: TRBD2; size: .; J: TRBJ2-1; DNA: TGTGCCAGCAGCTTAGACAGCGGGAGGGGCAATGAGCAGTTCTTC; CDR3: CASSLDSGRGNEQFF
V: TRBV29-1; D: .; size: .; J: TRBJ1-2; DNA: TGCAGCGTTGAGCCAGCTAACTATGGCTACACCTTC; CDR3: CSVEPANYGYTF
V: TRBV28; D: TRBD2; size: .; J: TRBJ2-2; DNA: TGTGCCAGCAATGGGGCTAGCGGGACGAACACCGGGGAGCTGTTTTTT; CDR3: CASNGASGTNTGELFF
V: TRBV4-3; D: TRBD1; size: .; J: TRBJ2-7; DNA: TGCGCCAGCAGCCTTGACAGGGGTGAAGAAGGCTACGAGCAGTACTTC; CDR3: CASSLDRGEEGYEQYF
V: TRBV28; D: .; size: .; J: TRBJ2-7; DNA: TGTGCCAGCACACAGAGCTACGAGCAGTACTTC; CDR3: CASTQSYEQYF
V: TRBV28; D: .; size: .; J: TRBJ2-4; DNA: TGTGCCAGCAGTTTTCGGCTCGCCGGGGCCAAAAACATTCAGTACTTC; CDR3: CASSFRLAGAKNIQYF
V: TRBV2; D: TRBD2; size: .; J: TRBJ2-1; DNA: TGTGCCAGCACGAAAAGCGGGAGTAGGGATGAGCAGTTCTTC; CDR3: CASTKSGSRDEQFF
V: TRBV5-6; D: TRBD2; size: once; J: TRBJ2-7; DNA: TGTGCCAGCAGCCCGGGGGGGGCCCCCTACGAGCAGTACTTC; CDR3: CASSPGGAPYEQYF
V: TRBV28; D: TRBD1; size: once; J: TRBJ2-7; DNA: TGTGCCAGCAGTCCCCCGACAGGGACCCACCACGAGCAGTACTTC; CDR3: CASSPPTGTHHEQYF
V: TRBV10-3; D: TRBD1; size: .; J: TRBJ1-5; DNA: TGTGCCATCAGTGAGTCCGAGACAGGGGCTAGCAATCAGCCCCAGCATTTT; CDR3: CAISESETGASNQPQHF
V: TRBV11-2; D: TRBD2; size: few; J: TRBJ2-3; DNA: TGTGCCAGCAGCCAGTTGACTAGCGGGGGGCCCGATACGCAGTATTTT; CDR3: CASSQLTSGGPDTQYF
V: TRBV7-9; D: .; size: once; J: TRBJ2-7; DNA: TGTGCCAGCAGCACAGGGTCCGAGCAGTACTTC; CDR3: CASSTGSEQYF
V: TRBV28; D: TRBD1; size: few; J: TRBJ2-7; DNA: TGTGCCAGCAGGCCTACAGGGGGCTACGAGCAGTACTTC; CDR3: CASRPTGGYEQYF
V: TRBV9; D: TRBD1; size: .; J: TRBJ1-2; DNA: TGTGCCAGCAGTTTTCGGGACAGCTATGGCTACACCTTC; CDR3: CASSFRDSYGYTF
V: TRBV28; D: TRBD1; size: .; J: TRBJ2-7; DNA: TGTGCCAGCAGGTTAGGGGGCCACGAGCAGTACTTC; CDR3: CASRLGGHEQYF
V: TRBV30; D: TRBD1; size: .; J: TRBJ1-3; DNA: TGTGCCTGGATTCCAAGACAGGGTTTAGTGAACACCATATATTTT; CDR3: CAWIPRQGLVNTIYF
V: TRBV7-8; D: .; size: .; J: TRBJ2-6; DNA: TGTGCCAGCAGTTCCATTCGGTCCCCTGGGGCCAACGTCCTGACTTTC; CDR3: CASSSIRSPGANVLTF
V: TRBV4-2; D: TRBD1; size: .; J: TRBJ1-5; DNA: TGTGCCAGCAGCCAGGCGTTGGAGCTGACAGGGCAACAGCCCCAGCATTTT; CDR3: CASSQALELTGQQPQHF
V: TRBV7-9; D: .; size: .; J: TRBJ2-3; DNA: TGTGCCAGCAGCTTAATGATGGCAGGGTGGACAGATACGCAGTATTTT; CDR3: CASSLMMAGWTDTQYF
V: TRBV14; D: TRBD2; size: .; J: TRBJ2-1; DNA: TGTGCCAGCAGCCAAGCTCGGACTAGCGGGTACAATGAGCAGTTCTTC; CDR3: CASSQARTSGYNEQFF
V: TRBV15; D: TRBD2; size: .; J: TRBJ2-2; DNA: TGTGCCACCAGCAGAGATGGGACTAGCGGGAGTGGTACCGGGGAGCTGTTTTTT; CDR3: CATSRDGTSGSGTGELFF
V: TRBV28; D: TRBD2; size: .; J: TRBJ2-3; DNA: TGTGCCAGCAGTTTAGGGACTAGCGGCCCCGAGGATACGCAGTATTTT; CDR3: CASSLGTSGPEDTQYF
V: TRBV6-5; D: .; size: .; J: TRBJ1-2; DNA: TGTGCCAGCAGTTACCACCCAGGGGCAAATGACTATGGCTACACCTTC; CDR3: CASSYHPGANDYGYTF
V: TRBV28; D: TRBD1; size: .; J: TRBJ2-7; DNA: TGTGCCAGCACCCGGACAGGGGTGCCCTACGAGCAGTACTTC; CDR3: CASTRTGVPYEQYF
V: TRBV27; D: TRBD1; size: .; J: TRBJ2-5; DNA: TGTGCCAGCAGTTTCGACAGGGGCCGCACCCAGTACTTC; CDR3: CASSFDRGRTQYF
V: TRBV5-1; D: TRBD1; size: .; J: TRBJ2-7; DNA: TGCGCCAGCAGCCTCGGGACAGGGTGGACCGGGGAGCAGTACTTC; CDR3: CASSLGTGWTGEQYF
V: TRBV6-5; D: TRBD2; size: .; J: TRBJ2-7; DNA: TGTGCCAGCAGTTACGGACTAGCGGGAGCATACGAGCAGTACTTC; CDR3: CASSYGLAGAYEQYF
V: TRBV28; D: TRBD1; size: .; J: TRBJ1-1; DNA: TGTGCCAGCAAAACAGGGGGCACTGAAGCTTTCTTT; CDR3: CASKTGGTEAFF
V: TRBV20-1; D: .; size: .; J: TRBJ2-5; DNA: TGCAGCAGCAGGGTTCTAGACGGGCAGTACTTC; CDR3: CSSRVLDGQYF
V: TRBV19; D: TRBD1; size: .; J: TRBJ1-6; DNA: TGTGCCAGTAGGAGGGACAGGGGATCACCCCTCCACTTT; CDR3: CASRRDRGSPLHF
V: TRBV7-9; D: TRBD1; size: once; J: TRBJ1-1; DNA: TGTTCCAGCAGCCCCGCAAGGACAGGGGGCGATTTTGGTAACGAAGCTTTCTTT; CDR3: CSSSPARTGGDFGNEAFF
V: TRBV27; D: .; size: .; J: TRBJ2-1; DNA: TGTGCCAGCAGGGCCGGGCTAGCCTCCAATGAGCAGTTCTTC; CDR3: CASRAGLASNEQFF
V: TRBV6-1; D: .; size: .; J: TRBJ1-2; DNA: TGTGCCAGCCTCTCGGCTAACTATGGCTACACCTTC; CDR3: CASLSANYGYTF
V: TRBV18; D: .; size: .; J: TRBJ2-7; DNA: TGTGCCAGCTCACCGGACCGGACCGCTCGACAGGTAAACTACGAGCAGTACTTC; CDR3: CASSPDRTARQVNYEQYF
V: TRBV6-6; D: .; size: .; J: TRBJ2-5; DNA: TGTGCCAGCAGTTACCCGAAGGCGGGGGCACCAGAGACCCAGTACTTC; CDR3: CASSYPKAGAPETQYF